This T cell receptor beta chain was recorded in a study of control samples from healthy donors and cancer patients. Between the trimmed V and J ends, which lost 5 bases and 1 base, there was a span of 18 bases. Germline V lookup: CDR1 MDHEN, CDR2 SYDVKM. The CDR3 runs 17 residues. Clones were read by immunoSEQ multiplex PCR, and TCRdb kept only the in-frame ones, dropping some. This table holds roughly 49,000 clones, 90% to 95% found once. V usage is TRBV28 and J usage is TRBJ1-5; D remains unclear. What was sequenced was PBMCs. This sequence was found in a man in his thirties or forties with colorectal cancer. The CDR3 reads CASSKLPPGYSNQPQHF. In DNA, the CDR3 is TGTGCCAGCAGTAAACTCCCACCGGGTTACAGCAATCAGCCCCAGCATTTT.